Each of the 6 T cell receptor beta chains below was sequenced from the same sample in a study of blood T cell repertoires in COVID-19. Sequencing was performed with immunoSEQ multiplex PCR; in TCRdb, only in-frame clones are kept and a portion is missing. The sample has fewer than 250,000 clones; roughly nine tenths are singletons. Specimen: peripheral blood. The source of these receptors is a man aged 25-45 years with acute or convalescent COVID-19.

The V and J genes are TRBV18 and TRBJ2-5; D is possibly TRBD1 (5 bases). V was shortened by 3 bases and J by 5 bases, with 16 bases between the two germline ends. From germline, CDR1 is KGHSH and CDR2 LQKENI. CDR3 size: 15 residues. The CDR3 bases are TGTGCCAGCTCACCTTCGACCATAGGGGCGGAGACCCAGTACTTC. It yields the protein CASSPSTIGAETQYF.

The chain carries TRBV3-1 (or the pseudogene TRBV3-2) and TRBJ2-1; possible D gene TRBD2, 5 bases. V was shortened by 1 base and J by 2 bases, with 9 bases between the two germline ends. CDR3 length: 15 amino acids. Germline V lookup: CDR1 LGHDT, CDR2 YNNKEL (reference sequence). The CDR3 sequence: CASSQVSGAYNEQFF. The CDR3 region has the DNA TGTGCCAGCAGCCAAGTGAGCGGAGCCTACAATGAGCAGTTCTTC.

The chain recombines TRBV19 with TRBJ2-7; no clear D. Trimming removed 4 bases from V and 4 bases from J, with 17 bases in between. CDR1 and CDR2 (germline): LNHDA, SQIVND (reference sequence). The CDR3 runs to 15 residues. The CDR3, as DNA: TGTGCCAGTAGTAGTGTGACTTCTCATCCTTACGAGCAGTACTTC. This sequence encodes CASSSVTSHPYEQYF. The entire variable domain, with the rest obtained from reference TRBV19 and TRBJ2-7, is as follows: DGGITQSPKYLFRKEGQNVTLSCEQNLNHDAMYWYRQDPGQGLRLIYYSQIVNDFQKGDIAEGYSVSREKKESFPLTVTSAQKNPTAFYLCASSSVTSHPYEQYFGPGTRLTVT.

The chain carries TRBV30 and TRBJ1-2; D call uncertain. Germline assignment: CDR1 GTSNPN and CDR2 SVGIG (reference sequence). V lost 2 bases and J 4 bases, leaving 5 bases between the germline ends. This CDR3 has 11 amino acids. CDR3 nucleotides: TGTGCCTGGAGTCCCCGCTATGGCTACACCTTC. This codes for CAWSPRYGYTF.

The chain joins TRBV3-1 (or the pseudogene TRBV3-2) to TRBJ2-1; 8 nucleotides line up with TRBD2. V lost 4 bases, J lost 7 bases, and 12 bases stayed unmatched. The CDR3 runs to 16 residues. From germline, CDR1 is LGHDT and CDR2 YNNKEL (reference sequence). The DNA of the CDR3 is TGTGCCAGCAGCCCAGGATGGGTAGCGGGATGGAATGAGCAGTTCTTC. This gives the protein CASSPGWVAGWNEQFF.

The V and J genes are TRBV10-3 and TRBJ2-5, with TRBD1 matching 7 bases. CDR1 and CDR2 from the germline V gene are ENHRY and SYGVKD. V lost 8 bases to trimming and J lost 2 bases; unmatched junction nucleotides: 2. The CDR3 runs 12 residues. For the CDR3, the DNA is TGTGCCATCTCGGGACAGCAAGAGACCCAGTACTTC. Translating it yields CAISGQQETQYF.